This T cell receptor (beta chain) originates from a study of CD8 T cells in Susac syndrome. Study-level findings and limits: An acknowledgment was made by the study that its TCR sequencing and HLA analysis involved relatively few individuals.

As for this clonotype: Its antigen is not identified.

Germline CDR1 LNHDA, CDR2 SQIVND (reference sequence). This CDR3 is 15 amino acids long. Trimming took off 7 bases at V and 9 bases at J, with 21 bases between the two ends. The multiple sclerosis control cohort comprised treatment-naive individuals presenting with stable or active relapsing-remitting disease. Random-hexamer reverse transcription was applied to roughly 0.5 to 1 ug RNA. The amplification used immunoSEQ multiplex PCR on TCR beta CDR3; it spanned 54 Vbeta and 13 Jbeta. MiXCR, applied by TCRdb to the immunoSEQ multiplex PCR reads, yields one record per CDR3 protein. This sample carries about 130,000 distinct CDR3 sequences, around 80% of them seen once, and the ten largest clones take about 0.51%.

This receptor was taken from a human donor with multiple sclerosis. This chain uses TRBV19 with TRBJ2-2; D may be TRBD1 or TRBD2 (5 bases each). The sequenced sample consisted of CD8+ T cells from PBMCs. The DNA of the CDR3 is TGTGCCAGTATCTCGAGGGACGGACAACACCGGGAGCTGTTTTTT. Its protein product is CASISRDGQHRELFF.